These 18 T cell receptor beta chains share one sample of origin, sequenced in a study of blood T cell repertoires in COVID-19. Measured with immunoSEQ multiplex PCR; TCRdb has only the in-frame clones, and not every one. The data contain tens of thousands of clones, 75% to 95% of them singletons. The sequenced sample was peripheral blood. Receptors originate from a human donor in a cohort sampled during active COVID-19.

V and J are TRBV28 and TRBJ2-3, with 7 bases identical to TRBD1. CDR1 is MDHEN, CDR2 SYDVKM, per germline. V was pared by 6 bases and J by 5 bases, with 11 bases of the junction left unmatched. The CDR3 has 15 residues. The chain's CDR3 is CASSPGQTPIDTQYF. The CDR3 bases are TGTGCCAGCAGCCCGGGACAGACTCCCATAGATACGCAGTATTTT.

The chain links TRBV18 to TRBJ2-5, with a tentative D call TRBD2 (5 bases). The CDR3 has 13 residues. Germline V gives CDR1 KGHSH, CDR2 LQKENI. V lost 0 bases, J lost 7 bases, and 9 bases lay in between. The CDR3 DNA sequence: TGTGCCAGCTCACCACCTGGCGCGGGGACCCAGTACTTC. It specifies CASSPPGAGTQYF.

The V gene is TRBV18, the J gene TRBJ2-5; D perhaps matches TRBD1 (5 bases). V was cut by 0 bases and J by 7 bases, with 12 bases left in between. In germline, CDR1 is KGHSH, CDR2 LQKENI. The length of the CDR3 is 14 residues. This chain's CDR3 is CASSPPRPTGTQYF. CDR3 DNA: TGTGCCAGCTCACCACCCAGGCCCACAGGGACCCAGTACTTC.

The chain is built from TRBV27 and TRBJ2-1, with 13 bases aligning to TRBD2. CDR1 and CDR2 (germline): MNHEY, SMNVEV (reference sequence). V lost 5 bases and J lost 1; bases outside the gene matches: 5. CDR3 size: 17 residues. The DNA of the CDR3 is TGTGCCAGCAGTATTCCGGGACTAGCGGGGTCCTACAATGAGCAGTTCTTC. Translating it yields CASSIPGLAGSYNEQFF.

The chain joins TRBV18 to TRBJ2-1, with 9 bases identical to TRBD1. With V trimmed by 3 bases and J by 5 bases, 2 bases remained unmatched. CDR1 and CDR2 from the germline V gene are KGHSH and LQKENI. The CDR3 extends over 14 amino acids. The DNA of the CDR3 is TGTGCCAGCTCACCGGGGACAGGGAACAATGAGCAGTTCTTC. Its protein is CASSPGTGNNEQFF. The full variable domain, its missing parts supplied by reference TRBV18 and TRBJ2-1, is NAGVMQNPRHLVRRRGQEARLRCSPMKGHSHVYWYRQLPEEGLKFMVYLQKENIIDESGMPKERFSAEFPKEGPSILRIQQVVRGDSAAYFCASSPGTGNNEQFFGPGTRLTVL.

The chain links TRBV6-5 to TRBJ1-1; 9 nucleotides match TRBD1. This CDR3 contains 13 residues. CDR1 and CDR2 (germline): MNHEY, SVGAGI. Trimming cost V 9 bases and J 10 bases; bases outside gene matches: 12. CDR3 loop: CASSGPGQGSAFF. CDR3 nucleotide sequence: TGTGCCAGTTCCGGACCGGGACAGGGATCAGCTTTCTTT.

The CDR3 here is CASSHLGGGPSYEQYF. The CDR3 DNA sequence: TGTGCCAGCAGCCACCTCGGGGGGGGCCCTTCCTACGAGCAGTACTTC. The V gene is TRBV3-1 (or the pseudogene TRBV3-2), the J gene TRBJ2-7, with 8 bases matching TRBD2. The CDR3 contains 16 residues. Germline CDR1 reads LGHDT; CDR2 reads YNNKEL (reference sequence). V was clipped by 3 bases and J by 1 base; unmatched bases: 8.

V usage is TRBV7-9 and J usage is TRBJ2-3, with a possible D match to TRBD2 (5 bases). Trimming took 11 bases from V and 4 from J, leaving 19 bases between them. The CDR3 is made up of 14 amino acids. Germline V gene lookup returns CDR1 SEHNR and CDR2 FQNEAQ (reference sequence). CDR3 sequence (DNA): TGTGCCTTTCGGACGGGGTATTTCTCAGATACGCAGTATTTT. Translating gives CAFRTGYFSDTQYF.

The chain carries TRBV28 and TRBJ1-5, with a possible D match to TRBD1 (6 bases). Trimming shortened V by 2 bases and J by 3 bases, and 23 bases separated the two germline ends. CDR3 length: 19 amino acids. Germline V gene sequence: CDR1 MDHEN, CDR2 SYDVKM. The CDR3 coding sequence is TGTGCCAGCAGTTTAGGTCTGGCGGGTGGAAGGGGGTCCAATCAGCCCCAGCATTTT. Translating it yields CASSLGLAGGRGSNQPQHF.

J is TRBJ2-7 and V is TRBV6-5; 10 bases fit TRBD2. This CDR3 has 13 residues. J gave up 7 bases and V 5 bases, and 5 bases lay outside the gene matches. Per germline, CDR1 MNHEY and CDR2 SVGAGI. CDR3 protein: CASSLAGVGEQYF. The CDR3 DNA is TGTGCCAGCAGTCTAGCGGGGGTGGGGGAGCAGTACTTC.

This chain links TRBV10-2 with TRBJ2-7; TRBD2 is a possible D gene (5 bases). Germline V gene sequence: CDR1 WSHSY, CDR2 SAAADI. V lost 8 bases to trimming and J lost 2 bases, with 13 bases between them. This CDR3 spans 13 amino acids. The CDR3 region is CASSAGQTYEQYF. The CDR3 DNA reads as TGCGCCAGCTCCGCGGGCCAAACCTACGAGCAGTACTTC.

This clone was seen more than once but under ten times. The V call is TRBV3-1 (or the pseudogene TRBV3-2), the J call TRBJ2-1, with 11 positions matching TRBD2. The V and J ends lost 6 bases and 7 bases, in that order; junction bases with no gene match: 8. CDR1 and CDR2 (germline): LGHDT, YNNKEL (reference sequence). This CDR3 is 15 amino acids long. In nucleotides, the CDR3 is TGTGCCAGCAGTCGAACTCTAGCGGGAGGTAATGAGCAGTTCTTC. Translated: CASSRTLAGGNEQFF.

The chain combines TRBV18 with TRBJ1-2; 8 bases fit TRBD1. V lost 3 bases and J lost 2; bases outside the gene matches: 2. The CDR3 is 14 residues long. Germline loops: CDR1 KGHSH, CDR2 LQKENI. This CDR3 is CASSPGQANYGYTF. CDR3 DNA sequence: TGTGCCAGCTCACCGGGACAGGCAAACTATGGCTACACCTTC.

The V gene is TRBV2, the J gene TRBJ2-7; 9 nucleotides match TRBD1. V shed 5 bases and J 5 bases; nucleotides not matched to a gene: 4. In germline, CDR1 is SNHLY, CDR2 FYNNEI. CDR3 size: 13 residues. The CDR3 sequence is CASSTRTGDEQYF. The CDR3 region has the DNA TGTGCCAGCAGTACGAGGACAGGGGACGAGCAGTACTTC.

The J gene is TRBJ2-6, the V gene TRBV5-5; possible D gene TRBD1, 5 bases. The V gene lost 4 bases and the J gene lost 0 bases, with 11 bases spanning the gap. Looked up from germline, CDR1 is SGHKS and CDR2 is YYEKEE (reference sequence). CDR3 size: 16 residues. The CDR3 nucleotides are TGTGCCAGCAGCCCTAGACAGATCTCTGGGGCCAACGTCCTGACTTTC. Translation: CASSPRQISGANVLTF.

The DNA for the CDR3 is TGCGCCAGCAGCCAATTGAGGACGAGGACTTCGAATGTGACTGAAGCTTTCTTT. It translates to CASSQLRTRTSNVTEAFF. The chain joins TRBV4-1 to TRBJ1-1; no clear D. The V gene lost 2 bases and the J gene lost 5 bases, with 24 bases spanning the gap. This CDR3 has 18 amino acids. Germline V CDR1 and CDR2: MGHRA, YSYEKL.

In its sample, this clone was seen a few times. This chain links TRBV7-9 with TRBJ1-5; D possibly corresponds to TRBD1 (5 bases). The germline V gene has CDR1 SEHNR and CDR2 FQNEAQ (reference sequence). Trimming shortened V by 4 bases and J by 7 bases, and 11 bases separated the two germline ends. The CDR3 consists of 13 residues. The chain's CDR3 is CASSWDGGQPQHF. The CDR3 DNA follows: TGTGCCAGCAGCTGGGACGGGGGACAGCCCCAGCATTTT. The full variable domain, rest sourced from reference TRBV7-9 and TRBJ1-5, is DTGVSQNPRHKITKRGQNVTFRCDPISEHNRLYWYRQTLGQGPEFLTYFQNEAQLEKSRLLSDRFSAERPKGSFSTLEIQRTEQGDSAMYLCASSWDGGQPQHFGDGTRLSIL.

The chain carries TRBV28 and TRBJ2-5, with 7 bases fitting TRBD1. This CDR3 has 15 residues. The germline gives CDR1 MDHEN, CDR2 SYDVKM. V trimming: 6 bases; J trimming: 2 bases; junction bases outside the gene matches: 9. The CDR3: CASRRGRGNQETQYF. The CDR3 DNA reads as TGTGCCAGCAGACGCGGCAGGGGGAATCAAGAGACCCAGTACTTC.